Presented here are 17 T cell receptor beta chains from one specimen sequenced in a study of shared T cell receptors in the human thymus. Repertoires were generated with immunoSEQ multiplex PCR, while TCRdb's copy carries only in-frame clones and drops some. The sample has some 700,000 clones, roughly 88% seen once. The same sample was also studied in work on human thymus T cells.

Sample: thymocytes. The receptors come from a boy under two years old with a congenital heart defect.

The chain has TRBV28 and TRBJ1-2, with 7 bases aligning to TRBD1. This CDR3 comprises 17 residues. Germline V gives CDR1 MDHEN, CDR2 SYDVKM. V was clipped by 7 bases and J by 2 bases; unmatched bases: 16. CDR3 nucleotide sequence: TGTGCCAGCAAATCGGAAGCCGGGACAGAGATAAACTATGGCTACACCTTC. Residues: CASKSEAGTEINYGYTF.

This chain connects TRBV7-9 to TRBJ1-1; TRBD1 aligns across 9 bases. Trimming took 6 bases from V and 0 from J; bases not matched to a gene: 8. The length of the CDR3 is 16 residues. Looked up from germline, CDR1 is SEHNR and CDR2 is FQNEAQ (reference sequence). CDR3 in DNA: TGTGCCAGCAGTTGGGACAGGGCGTTCGTGAACACTGAAGCTTTCTTT. The encoded protein is CASSWDRAFVNTEAFF.

This sequence joins TRBV4-1 and TRBJ2-7; possible D gene TRBD1, 5 bases. Deletions cut 7 bases from V and 5 bases from J, with 30 bases between. The CDR3 has 18 residues. Germline V gene lookup returns CDR1 MGHRA and CDR2 YSYEKL. The CDR3 sequence is CASTHRLNPQGSLHEQYF. CDR3 coding DNA: TGCGCCAGCACCCACCGTTTAAACCCGCAGGGTTCGCTCCACGAGCAGTACTTC.

The J gene is TRBJ2-4, the V gene TRBV11-2, with TRBD1 matching 8 bases. The CDR3 loop spans 15 amino acids. V lost 3 bases and J lost 7; bases outside the gene matches: 8. Germline V gene data show CDR1 as SGHAT and CDR2 as FQNNGV. CDR3 in amino acids: CASSFPAGGPNIQYF. CDR3 nucleotides: TGTGCCAGCAGCTTTCCCGCAGGGGGCCCGAACATTCAGTACTTC.

The gene calls are TRBV29-1 and TRBJ2-2, with 8 bases lining up with TRBD1. Germline V CDR1 and CDR2: SQVTM, ANQGSEA. The CDR3 runs 13 residues. Unmatched junction bases numbered 8, after V lost 7 bases and J lost 7 bases. The CDR3 DNA follows: TGCAGCGAAAGGGACAGGCTTGGCGGGGAGCTGTTTTTT. Amino acids: CSERDRLGGELFF.

This clone came up once. J is TRBJ2-7 and V is TRBV9; weak D call: TRBD1 (5 bases). V shed 2 bases and J shed 6 bases, with 15 bases lying between them. CDR3 length: 14 amino acids. Germline V lookup: CDR1 SGDLS, CDR2 YYNGEE. The CDR3 nucleotides read TGTGCCAGCAGCGTGGGGCAGGGCAAGGGCGAGCAGTACTTC. Its translation: CASSVGQGKGEQYF.

The J gene is TRBJ1-6, the V gene TRBV7-6; TRBD1 might be the D (5 bases). CDR1 is SGHVS, CDR2 FNYEAQ, per germline. The CDR3 runs to 16 residues. The germline V and J ends were trimmed by 1 base and 4 bases, with 11 bases remaining between them. CDR3 sequence (DNA): TGTGCCAGCAGCTTAGGGGCAGGGCAGTATAATTCACCCCTCCACTTT. It is translated as CASSLGAGQYNSPLHF. The full variable domain, in which reference TRBV7-6 and TRBJ1-6 provide the parts outside the CDR3, is GAGVSQSPRYKVTKRGQDVALRCDPISGHVSLYWYRQALGQGPEFLTYFNYEAQQDKSGLPNDRFSAERPEGSISTLTIQRTEQRDSAMYRCASSLGAGQYNSPLHFGNGTRLTVT.

The chain carries TRBV5-4 and TRBJ2-2; the D gene is possibly TRBD1 (5 bases). CDR1 is SGHNT, CDR2 YYREEE, per germline (reference sequence). The CDR3 has 14 amino acids. V lost 3 bases and J lost 6, with 12 bases in between. This CDR3 reads CASSSNRRPGELFF. The CDR3 DNA reads as TGTGCCAGCAGCTCAAACAGGCGCCCCGGGGAGCTGTTTTTT.

The J gene is TRBJ1-1, the V gene TRBV28, with D hard to call. Germline CDR1 is MDHEN and CDR2 is SYDVKM. The CDR3 sequence is 14 residues long. The V and J ends lost 9 bases and 1 base respectively, with 15 bases between them. CDR3 in amino acids: CASKRRTGNTEAFF. The CDR3 DNA sequence: TGTGCCAGTAAAAGGAGGACCGGGAACACTGAAGCTTTCTTT. Using reference TRBV28 and TRBJ1-1 for the parts outside the CDR3, the full variable domain is DVKVTQSSRYLVKRTGEKVFLECVQDMDHENMFWYRQDPGLGLRLIYFSYDVKMKEKGDIPEGYSVSREKKERFSLILESASTNQTSMYLCASKRRTGNTEAFFGQGTRLTVV.

The rearrangement uses TRBV27 and TRBJ1-2, with TRBD1 matching over 11 bases. Per the germline V gene, CDR1 is MNHEY and CDR2 is SMNVEV (reference sequence). This CDR3 is 16 amino acids long. V shed 5 bases, J shed 4 bases, and the junction held 9 bases outside the gene matches. DNA of the CDR3: TGTGCCAGCAGTGTTTCCGGACAGGGGGCGATCTATGGCTACACCTTC. Translation gives CASSVSGQGAIYGYTF.

This clone showed up just a few times. The CDR3 protein is CASGPEGFYGYTF. The CDR3 region has the DNA TGTGCCAGTGGACCGGAGGGGTTCTATGGCTACACCTTC. The chain recombines TRBV19 with TRBJ1-2; TRBD1 is a possible D gene (5 bases). Germline V lookup: CDR1 LNHDA, CDR2 SQIVND (reference sequence). The V and J ends lost 8 bases and 4 bases respectively, with 14 bases between them. This CDR3 comprises 13 residues.

The V gene is TRBV10-2, the J gene TRBJ2-3; D is perhaps TRBD2 (6 bases). The CDR3 length is 18 residues. Germline loops: CDR1 WSHSY, CDR2 SAAADI. Trimming removed 3 bases at V and 0 bases at J, with 19 bases between. CDR3 amino acids: CASSDLEPAGPSTDTQYF. The CDR3 coding sequence is TGCGCCAGCAGTGACCTCGAACCAGCGGGCCCTAGCACAGATACGCAGTATTTT.

The chain has TRBV28 and TRBJ2-1; D perhaps matches TRBD2 (6 bases). Germline values: CDR1 MDHEN, CDR2 SYDVKM. Trimming removed 5 bases at V and 6 bases at J, with 11 bases between. This CDR3 is built from 13 residues. CDR3 sequence: CASSRYGGNEQFF. DNA for the CDR3: TGTGCCAGCAGTCGTTACGGGGGCAATGAGCAGTTCTTC.

V usage is TRBV6-1 and J usage is TRBJ2-5; 7 nucleotides line up with TRBD2. Germline lookup yields CDR1 MNHNS and CDR2 SASEGT. The ends lost 2 bases at V and 3 bases at J; junction bases unmatched: 6. The CDR3 is made up of 15 amino acids. The CDR3 DNA reads TGTGCCAGCAGTGAACAACCTAGCGGAGAAGAGACCCAGTACTTC. Protein product: CASSEQPSGEETQYF.

The rearrangement joins TRBV27 to TRBJ2-7; D not certain. The CDR3 consists of 16 residues. The germline V gene has CDR1 MNHEY and CDR2 SMNVEV (reference sequence). V gave up 4 bases and J gave up 2 bases, with 18 bases separating them. The CDR3 reads CASSSPKSGPTYEQYF. For the CDR3, the DNA is TGTGCCAGCAGTTCGCCCAAATCCGGTCCAACCTACGAGCAGTACTTC.

The rearrangement joins TRBV29-1 to TRBJ2-1, with 14 bases lining up with TRBD2. CDR1 is SQVTM and CDR2 is ANQGSEA in the germline V gene. The length of the CDR3 is 17 residues. The junction had 13 bases not matched to a gene; V was cut back by 4 bases and J by 8 bases. The CDR3 loop is CSVAPVGLAGVKDEQFF. CDR3 DNA sequence: TGCAGCGTTGCCCCCGTGGGACTAGCGGGAGTTAAGGATGAGCAGTTCTTC.

This clone showed up just once. The rearrangement links TRBV14 to TRBJ2-5, with 8 bases identical to TRBD1. The germline V gene encodes CDR1 SGHDN and CDR2 FVKESK. The CDR3 runs 15 residues. V lost 2 bases and J lost 4; bases outside the gene matches: 6. The CDR3 reads CASSQRTGPRETQYF. The CDR3 nucleotides are TGTGCCAGCAGCCAACGGACAGGGCCCCGAGAGACCCAGTACTTC.